This TCR beta chain was recorded in a study of T cell responses to AZD1222 COVID-19 vaccine. General study points: White British donors predominated, females outnumbered males, and clonal diversity was possibly underestimated.

The method was immunoSEQ multiplex PCR; TCRdb's version includes in-frame clones alone and lacks a portion of them. The data contain about 150,000 clones, 90% of them singletons. A remark on this clone: What it recognizes is unknown.

The CDR3 totals 14 residues. Per the germline V gene, CDR1 is KGHSH and CDR2 is LQKENI. V was clipped by 1 base and J by 6 bases, with 12 bases between them. The V call is TRBV18, the J call TRBJ1-1; unclear D gene. This TCR was sampled from an adult in good health. The sequences come from peripheral blood, collected on day 0 of AZD1222 vaccination. The chain's CDR3 is CASSPRAQSAEAFF. In nucleotides, the CDR3 is TGTGCCAGCTCACCACGGGCGCAGTCGGCTGAAGCTTTCTTT.